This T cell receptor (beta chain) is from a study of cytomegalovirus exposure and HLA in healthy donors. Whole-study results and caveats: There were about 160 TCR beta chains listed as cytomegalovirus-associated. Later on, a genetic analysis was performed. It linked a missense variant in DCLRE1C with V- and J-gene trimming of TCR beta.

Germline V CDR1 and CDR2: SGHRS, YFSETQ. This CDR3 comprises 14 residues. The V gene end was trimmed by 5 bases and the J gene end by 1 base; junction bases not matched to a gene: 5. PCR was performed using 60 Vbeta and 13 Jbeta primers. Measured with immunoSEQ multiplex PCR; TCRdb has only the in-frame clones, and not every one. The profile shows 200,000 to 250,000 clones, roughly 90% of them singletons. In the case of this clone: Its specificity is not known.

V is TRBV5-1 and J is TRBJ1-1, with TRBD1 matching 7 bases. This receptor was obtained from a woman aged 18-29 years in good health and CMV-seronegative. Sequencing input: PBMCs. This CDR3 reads CASSQGQPNTEAFF. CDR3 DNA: TGCGCCAGCAGTCAGGGACAGCCGAACACTGAAGCTTTCTTT.